What follows is one T cell receptor (beta chain) and its context. Its specificity is unknown. This sample is part of a study of OX40 agonist ivuxolimab in advanced cancers. In the study overall: Patients receiving dose escalation had hepatocellular carcinoma, melanoma, renal cell or head and neck cancer. Study results and limitations: By week 6 at 0.1 to 3.0 mg/kg, blood CD4+ and CD8+ T cells had expanded clonally.

Sequencing was performed with immunoSEQ multiplex PCR; in TCRdb, only in-frame clones are kept and a portion is missing. The sample lists about 87,000 clones; approximately 82% were seen once. V lost 4 bases to trimming and J lost 3 bases, with 15 bases between them. There are 15 residues in the CDR3. Germline CDR1 is SGHTS and CDR2 is YDEGEE. Sequenced material: CD4+ or CD8+ T cells sorted from blood, taken in a trial of the OX40 agonist ivuxolimab. This clonotype was obtained from an adult with an advanced solid tumor such as melanoma, head and neck, liver or kidney cancer. The chain is built from TRBV5-8 and TRBJ2-3; no definite D call. This chain's CDR3 is CASSPTRLGTDTQYF. The CDR3 nucleotides read TGTGCCAGCAGCCCGACTCGACTCGGGACAGATACGCAGTATTTT.